Below, 24 T cell receptor beta chains from the same sample are listed, as sequenced in a study of technical replicates of blood from several donors. Repertoires were generated with immunoSEQ multiplex PCR, while TCRdb's copy carries only in-frame clones and drops some. The sample carries about 71,000 clones, roughly 97% recorded once. Sequencing input: T cells isolated from PBMCs. Every receptor here comes from a human donor in good health.

V and J are TRBV28 and TRBJ2-1; D is perhaps TRBD2 (6 bases). This CDR3 comprises 19 residues. From germline, CDR1 is MDHEN and CDR2 SYDVKM. The V end lost 7 bases, the J end lost 0 bases, and 25 bases lay between the germline ends. This chain's CDR3 is CASIKNSGGRTYSYNEQFF. In nucleotides, the CDR3 is TGTGCCAGCATCAAAAATAGCGGAGGTCGGACATACTCCTACAATGAGCAGTTCTTC.

The J gene is TRBJ1-1, the V gene TRBV5-1, with D possibly being TRBD1 (5 bases). Deletions cut 4 bases from V and 8 bases from J, with 18 bases between. CDR1 SGHRS and CDR2 YFSETQ come from the germline V gene. The CDR3 spans 14 residues. This CDR3 is CASSQIRGGTEAFF. Written as DNA, the CDR3 is TGCGCCAGCAGCCAAATAAGGGGAGGCACAGAAGCTTTCTTT.

The rearrangement joins TRBV25-1 to TRBJ2-5; perhaps TRBD1 as D (5 bases). The CDR3 totals 14 residues. V dropped 3 bases and J dropped 0 bases, with 8 bases sitting between them. Germline assignment: CDR1 MGHDK and CDR2 SYGVNS. CDR3 residues: CASSDWGYQETQYF. CDR3 nucleotide sequence: TGTGCCAGCAGTGACTGGGGCTACCAAGAGACCCAGTACTTC.

The CDR3 is CASSLAGPETQYF. The CDR3 DNA sequence: TGTGCCAGCAGCTTGGCGGGCCCGGAGACCCAGTACTTC. The chain couples TRBV7-9 to TRBJ2-5, with a weak D call TRBD2 (5 bases). Germline V gene sequence: CDR1 SEHNR, CDR2 FQNEAQ (reference sequence). The CDR3 runs 13 residues. The V gene lost 3 bases and the J gene lost 5 bases, with 10 bases spanning the gap. Looking up the rest from reference TRBV7-9 and TRBJ2-5 gives the full variable domain: DTGVSQNPRHKITKRGQNVTFRCDPISEHNRLYWYRQTLGQGPEFLTYFQNEAQLEKSRLLSDRFSAERPKGSFSTLEIQRTEQGDSAMYLCASSLAGPETQYFGPGTRLLVL.

The rearrangement joins TRBV29-1 to TRBJ2-3; 8 nucleotides line up with TRBD1. This CDR3 comprises 18 residues. Germline-derived CDR1 and CDR2 are SQVTM and ANQGSEA. The V gene end was trimmed by 4 bases and the J gene end by 5 bases; junction bases not matched to a gene: 20. The CDR3 nucleotides are TGCAGCGTTGGTAGGACAGGGTCGGCTCAAGTGCGGGTAGATACGCAGTATTTT. Translation gives CSVGRTGSAQVRVDTQYF.

V and J are TRBV18 and TRBJ2-7; 7 bases are a match to TRBD1. J gave up 1 base and V 5 bases, and 11 bases lay outside the gene matches. The CDR3 runs 16 residues. The V gene's germline CDR1 is KGHSH and CDR2 LQKENI. The CDR3 DNA reads as TGTGCCAGCTCAGCGCGAGAGGGGGCTCGGTCCTACGAGCAGTACTTC. It translates to CASSAREGARSYEQYF.

The chain carries TRBV14 and TRBJ2-7, with D possibly TRBD1 on 6 matching bases. Trimming shortened V by 5 bases and J by 12 bases, and 17 bases separated the two germline ends. The CDR3 length is 12 residues. In germline, CDR1 is SGHDN, CDR2 FVKESK. The CDR3 bases are TGTGCCAGCAGCTATCGGGACACTGGTCGGTACTTC. Its protein product is CASSYRDTGRYF.

The chain has TRBV5-1 and TRBJ2-4; 11 positions match TRBD1. The V gene's germline CDR1 is SGHRS and CDR2 YFSETQ. With V trimmed by 4 bases and J by 7 bases, 4 bases remained unmatched. There are 14 residues in the CDR3. CDR3 nucleotides: TGCGCCAGCAGCCTGGGGGACAGGGGGAACATTCAGTACTTC. Protein: CASSLGDRGNIQYF.

A note on this clone: A read error may produce the germline difference seen at one junction end. The chain recombines TRBV27 with TRBJ2-1, with 11 nucleotides matching TRBD2. CDR3 length: 16 amino acids. Germline assignment: CDR1 MNHEY and CDR2 SMNVEV (reference sequence). The CDR3 DNA sequence: TGTGCCAGCACTTTAGCGGGGGGGAGCTCCTACAATGAGCAGTTCTTC. Translating gives CASTLAGGSSYNEQFF.

This rearrangement joins TRBV4-1 to TRBJ1-1; tentative D call: TRBD1 (5 bases). Trimming stripped 6 bases from V and 4 bases from J, with 12 bases between. The CDR3 consists of 13 residues. Germline V lookup: CDR1 MGHRA, CDR2 YSYEKL. The CDR3 loop is CASSYDQGTEAFF. The CDR3 DNA follows: TGCGCCAGCAGTTATGACCAGGGCACTGAAGCTTTCTTT.

This clone has only one observation. The chain employs TRBV6-6 and TRBJ1-5; 7 nucleotides agree with TRBD1. Unmatched junction bases numbered 9, after V lost 3 bases and J lost 4 bases. Per germline, CDR1 MNHNY and CDR2 SVGAGI (reference sequence). CDR3 length: 16 amino acids. CDR3 nucleotide sequence: TGTGCCAGCAGTTATGTCGTGGACAGGACGAATCAGCCCCAGCATTTT. Amino acid sequence: CASSYVVDRTNQPQHF.

V is TRBV28 and J is TRBJ1-5; weak D call: TRBD1 (6 bases). The ends were cut back, 5 bases at V and 6 bases at J, with 17 bases in the middle. Looked up from germline, CDR1 is MDHEN and CDR2 is SYDVKM. CDR3 length: 15 amino acids. The CDR3 sequence: CASSRTGWEGQPQHF. Written as DNA, the CDR3 is TGTGCCAGCAGTCGAACAGGGTGGGAGGGTCAGCCCCAGCATTTT. The full variable domain, rest sourced from reference TRBV28 and TRBJ1-5, is DVKVTQSSRYLVKRTGEKVFLECVQDMDHENMFWYRQDPGLGLRLIYFSYDVKMKEKGDIPEGYSVSREKKERFSLILESASTNQTSMYLCASSRTGWEGQPQHFGDGTRLSIL.

The rearrangement joins TRBV27 to TRBJ2-7; 8 bases match TRBD2. This CDR3 region has 15 residues. CDR1 is MNHEY and CDR2 is SMNVEV in the germline V gene (reference sequence). The V and J ends lost 5 bases and 4 bases, in that order; junction bases with no gene match: 10. CDR3 region: CASSPIAGRPYEQYF. The CDR3 DNA is TGTGCCAGCAGTCCCATAGCGGGACGGCCGTACGAGCAGTACTTC.

This chain joins TRBV5-4 and TRBJ2-3, with 14 nucleotides matching TRBD2. The CDR3 consists of 15 residues. Looked up from germline, CDR1 is SGHNT and CDR2 is YYREEE (reference sequence). V was pared by 0 bases and J by 6 bases, with 0 bases of the junction left unmatched. DNA of the CDR3: TGTGCCAGCAGCTTGGGACTAGCGGGGGGGGATACGCAGTATTTT. Encoded protein: CASSLGLAGGDTQYF.

V and J are TRBV5-1 and TRBJ2-5; 12 bases are a match to TRBD2. CDR3 size: 21 residues. V gave up 0 bases and J gave up 2 bases; unmatched junction bases: 17. CDR1 is SGHRS, CDR2 YFSETQ, per germline. The CDR3 here is CASSLGFSGVLAGGRQETQYF. The CDR3 bases are TGCGCCAGCAGCTTGGGGTTTTCTGGGGTACTAGCGGGAGGTCGTCAAGAGACCCAGTACTTC.

The chain carries TRBV19 and TRBJ2-7, with D possibly being TRBD2 (6 bases). Trimming took off 7 bases at V and 5 bases at J, with 18 bases between the two ends. Germline V gene data show CDR1 as LNHDA and CDR2 as SQIVND (reference sequence). The CDR3 loop spans 14 amino acids. This CDR3 is CASNRGVGINEQYF. The CDR3 DNA sequence: TGTGCCAGTAACCGCGGGGTAGGGATTAACGAGCAGTACTTC.

V gene TRBV27 combines with J gene TRBJ1-5; D unresolved. Germline V gene lookup returns CDR1 MNHEY and CDR2 SMNVEV (reference sequence). V was trimmed by 3 bases and J by 2 bases, leaving 20 bases between them. CDR3 size: 18 residues. The CDR3 region is CASSFSARTSRGNQPQHF. In DNA, the CDR3 is TGTGCCAGCAGTTTTTCCGCGCGAACATCGAGGGGCAATCAGCCCCAGCATTTT.

The genes are TRBV28 and TRBJ1-3; maybe TRBD1 (6 bases). CDR3 length: 16 amino acids. Trimming shortened V by 8 bases and J by 2 bases, and 19 bases separated the two germline ends. From germline, CDR1 is MDHEN and CDR2 SYDVKM. The CDR3 DNA sequence: TGTGCCAGCTCTTCCTCAGGGGTCACTGCTGGAAACACCATATATTTT. Protein: CASSSSGVTAGNTIYF.

In nucleotides, the CDR3 is TGTGCCAGCAGTGGGGCCGGACTAGCGCTCTCCTACGAGCAGTACTTC. Amino acids: CASSGAGLALSYEQYF. This chain links TRBV28 with TRBJ2-7, with 9 bases lining up with TRBD2. Germline values: CDR1 MDHEN, CDR2 SYDVKM. The CDR3 covers 16 residues. V was clipped by 5 bases and J by 0 bases; unmatched bases: 8.

Here the CDR3 reads CAWSGLWGRRETQYF. As DNA, the CDR3 is TGTGCCTGGAGTGGCCTATGGGGGAGGAGGGAGACCCAGTACTTC. The J gene is TRBJ2-5, the V gene TRBV30, with D perhaps TRBD2 (6 bases). The CDR3 is 15 amino acids. With 1 base removed from V and 5 bases from J, the gap between germline ends came to 17 bases. Germline-derived CDR1 and CDR2 are GTSNPN and SVGIG (reference sequence).

This clone was recorded once. The J gene is TRBJ2-3, the V gene TRBV6-5; no clear D gene. Germline CDR1 reads MNHEY; CDR2 reads SVGAGI. CDR3 length: 15 residues. Trimming removed 5 bases from V and 6 bases from J, with 18 bases in between. The CDR3 sequence: CASSPTPPYGDTQYF. Here the CDR3 DNA reads TGTGCCAGCAGTCCCACCCCCCCCTACGGGGATACGCAGTATTTT.

This chain uses TRBV4-1 with TRBJ1-1; maybe TRBD1 (6 bases). The germline CDR1 and CDR2 sequences are MGHRA and YSYEKL. CDR3 length equals 17 residues. The V end lost 4 bases, the J end lost 0 bases, and 18 bases lay between the germline ends. CDR3 sequence (DNA): TGCGCCAGCAGCCTCCGGGAGGGACACGCTCTGAACACTGAAGCTTTCTTT. Translation: CASSLREGHALNTEAFF.

This clone appeared a single time. J is TRBJ2-3 and V is TRBV6-1, with D tentatively TRBD2 (6 bases). V lost 3 bases, J lost 2 bases, and 12 bases lay in between. The CDR3 totals 15 residues. Germline loops: CDR1 MNHNS, CDR2 SASEGT. The CDR3 loop reads CASSERGLNTDTQYF. For the CDR3, the DNA is TGTGCCAGCAGTGAGAGGGGACTTAACACAGATACGCAGTATTTT.

The chain links TRBV21-1 to TRBJ1-6; TRBD1 was called by the table and not checked on the DNA. TRBV21-1 is a recognized pseudogene. This CDR3 is built from 15 residues. CDR3 amino acids: CASSLPRDRNSPLHF. The CDR3 DNA reads TGTGCCAGCAGCCTCCCCCGGGACAGGAATTCACCCCTCCACTTT.